This T cell receptor (beta chain) was captured by sequencing in a study of blood T cell repertoires in COVID-19. The overall study: Sites in the United States, Italy and Spain provided acute and convalescent COVID-19 samples. PBMCs, B-cell-depleted T cells, or T cells were the source of the cDNA or gDNA that made up the material.

The table lists this clone with a count of one. As handled by the study authors: Reference gene primers were amplified, and this amplification served to estimate nucleated cell counts. The assay was immunoSEQ multiplex PCR, and TCRdb's table has in-frame clones only and misses some. D and trimming were read from the DNA, whereas the V and J calls and clone size are those reported in that table. Of around 80,000 clones listed, about 80% are singletons. Sequencing was carried out using peripheral blood. The TCR originated in an elderly man with acute or convalescent COVID-19.

The CDR3 sequence is CASSLTPGGGNYGYTF. CDR3 bases: TGTGCCAGCAGCCTCACCCCGGGTGGCGGGAACTATGGCTACACCTTC. This chain uses TRBV13 with TRBJ1-2; D remains unclear. Germline V gene data show CDR1 as PRHDT and CDR2 as FYEKMQ (reference sequence). Trimming removed 5 bases at V and 2 bases at J, with 18 bases between. The CDR3 contains 16 residues. Supplemented by reference TRBV13 and TRBJ1-2, the full variable domain reads AAGVIQSPRHLIKEKRETATLKCYPIPRHDTVYWYQQGPGQDPQFLISFYEKMQSDKGSIPDRFSAQQFSDYHSELNMSSLELGDSALYFCASSLTPGGGNYGYTFGSGTRLTVV.